This T cell receptor beta chain stems from a study of tumor-infiltrating lymphocytes in oesophageal squamous cell carcinoma. In TCRdb, the PCR reads were re-called with MiXCR into one record per CDR3 protein. Of about 12,000 distinct CDR3 sequences listed, approximately 50% are singletons. The CDR3 runs to 14 residues. V was cut by 2 bases and J by 4 bases, with 11 bases left in between. Looked up from germline, CDR1 is SGHNT and CDR2 is YYREEE (reference sequence). Only a few counts were recorded for this clonotype. This TCR was recovered from a female donor with esophageal squamous cell carcinoma. The sequenced material came from esophageal tumor tissue. This rearrangement joins TRBV5-4 to TRBJ2-3, with D perhaps being TRBD1 or TRBD2 (6 bases each). CDR3 loop: CASSLQGGADTQYF. CDR3 DNA sequence: TGTGCCAGCAGCTTACAGGGAGGCGCAGATACGCAGTATTTT.